This T cell receptor beta chain was found in a study of T cell responses to AZD1222 COVID-19 vaccine. Produced via immunoSEQ multiplex PCR; TCRdb's table is partial and in-frame only. This sample has approximately 170,000 clones, with 80% to 90% found just once. Details on this clone: As yet, its antigen is unknown.

General observations from the study: The repertoires were collected only after the peak T cell response.

This specimen consisted of peripheral blood, obtained on day 0 of AZD1222 vaccination. This TCR derives from an adult in good health.

The CDR3 here is CASSLADHNEQFF. The CDR3 DNA follows: TGTGCCAGCAGCTTAGCGGACCACAATGAGCAGTTCTTC. The chain has TRBV7-9 and TRBJ2-1; D unresolved. CDR1 and CDR2 from the germline V gene are SEHNR and FQNEAQ (reference sequence). This CDR3 has 13 amino acids. The germline V and J ends were trimmed by 0 bases and 5 bases, with 5 bases remaining between them.